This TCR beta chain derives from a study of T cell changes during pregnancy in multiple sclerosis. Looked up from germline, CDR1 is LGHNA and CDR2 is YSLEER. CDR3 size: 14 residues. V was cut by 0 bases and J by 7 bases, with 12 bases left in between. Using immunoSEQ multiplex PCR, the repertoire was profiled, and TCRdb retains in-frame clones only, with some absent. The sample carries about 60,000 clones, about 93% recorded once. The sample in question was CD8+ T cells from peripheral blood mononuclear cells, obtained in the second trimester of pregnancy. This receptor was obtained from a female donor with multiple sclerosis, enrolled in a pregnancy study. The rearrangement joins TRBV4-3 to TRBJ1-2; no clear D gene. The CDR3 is CASSQDGVAGGYTF. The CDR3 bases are TGCGCCAGCAGCCAAGATGGAGTTGCCGGTGGCTACACCTTC.